This T cell receptor beta chain was identified in a study of blood T cells in healthy people across ages. In its sample, this clonotype was seen a few times. This CDR3 spans 16 amino acids. The V and J ends lost 6 bases and 2 bases respectively, with 20 bases between them. The germline V gene has CDR1 DFQATT and CDR2 SNEGSKA (reference sequence). Using a J-beta primer mix together with a sample-barcoded 5' primer, a second PCR was run for 7 to 11 cycles. MiXCR, run by TCRdb on the 5' RACE reads, gives a single entry per CDR3 protein. Of some 860,000 distinct CDR3 sequences listed, approximately 60% are singletons.

Material: blood. This TCR derives from a man aged 35-49 years in good health. The chain couples TRBV20-1 to TRBJ1-5; D may be TRBD1 (5 bases). This CDR3 reads CSANSGTASGNQPQHF. The CDR3 coding sequence is TGCAGTGCCAACAGCGGGACCGCCTCAGGCAATCAGCCCCAGCATTTT.